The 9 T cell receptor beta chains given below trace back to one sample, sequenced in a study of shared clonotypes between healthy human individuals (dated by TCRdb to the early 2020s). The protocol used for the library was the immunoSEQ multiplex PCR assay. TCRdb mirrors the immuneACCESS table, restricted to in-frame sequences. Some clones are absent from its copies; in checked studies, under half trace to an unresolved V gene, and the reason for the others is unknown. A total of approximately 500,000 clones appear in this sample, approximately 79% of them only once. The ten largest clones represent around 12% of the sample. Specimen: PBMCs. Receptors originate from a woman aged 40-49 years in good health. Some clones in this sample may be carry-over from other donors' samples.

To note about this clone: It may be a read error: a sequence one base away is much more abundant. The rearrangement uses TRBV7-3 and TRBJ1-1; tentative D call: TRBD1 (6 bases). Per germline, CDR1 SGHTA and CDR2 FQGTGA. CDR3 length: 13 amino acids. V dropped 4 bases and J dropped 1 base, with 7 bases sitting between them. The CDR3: CASSWGQNTEAFF. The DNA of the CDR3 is TGTGCCAGCAGCTGGGGACAGAACACTGAAGCTTTCTTT. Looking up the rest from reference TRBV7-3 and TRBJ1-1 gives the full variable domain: GAGVSQTPSNKVTEKGKYVELRCDPISGHTALYWYRQSLGQGPEFLIYFQGTGAADDSGLPNDRFFAVRPEGSVSTLKIQRTERGDSAVYLCASSWGQNTEAFFGQGTRLTVV.

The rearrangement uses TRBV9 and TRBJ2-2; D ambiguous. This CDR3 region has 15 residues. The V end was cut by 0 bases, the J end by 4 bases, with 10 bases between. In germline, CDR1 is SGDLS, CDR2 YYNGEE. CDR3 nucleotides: TGTGCCAGCAGCGTAGATCCCCTGCCCACCGGGGAGCTGTTTTTT. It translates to CASSVDPLPTGELFF.

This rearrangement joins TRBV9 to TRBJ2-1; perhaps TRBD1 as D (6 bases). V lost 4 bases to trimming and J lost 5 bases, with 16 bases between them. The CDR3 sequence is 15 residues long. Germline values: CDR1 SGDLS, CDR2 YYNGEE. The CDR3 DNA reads TGTGCCAGCAGCCACTCAGGGGCCCCTGACAATGAGCAGTTCTTC. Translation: CASSHSGAPDNEQFF.

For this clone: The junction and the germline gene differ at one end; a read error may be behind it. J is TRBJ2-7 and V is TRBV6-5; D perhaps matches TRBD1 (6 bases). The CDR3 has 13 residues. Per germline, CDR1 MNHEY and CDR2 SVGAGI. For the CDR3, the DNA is TGTGCCAGCAGTCACCCCTTGACAGGAGAGACCGCCTTC. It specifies CASSHPLTGETAF.

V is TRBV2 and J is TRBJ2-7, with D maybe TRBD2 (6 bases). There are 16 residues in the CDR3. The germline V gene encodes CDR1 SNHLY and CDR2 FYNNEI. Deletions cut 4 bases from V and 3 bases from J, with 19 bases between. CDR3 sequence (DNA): TGTGCCAGCAGTGGATGGCAAGCGGGTCGGGACTACGAGCAGTACTTC. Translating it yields CASSGWQAGRDYEQYF.

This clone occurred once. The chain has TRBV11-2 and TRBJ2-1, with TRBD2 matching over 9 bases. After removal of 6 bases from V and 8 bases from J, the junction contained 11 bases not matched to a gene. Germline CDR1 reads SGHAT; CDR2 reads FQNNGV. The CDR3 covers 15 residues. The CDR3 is CASSLAGRESDEQFF. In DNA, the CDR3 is TGTGCCAGCAGTCTAGCGGGGCGGGAGTCGGATGAGCAGTTCTTC.

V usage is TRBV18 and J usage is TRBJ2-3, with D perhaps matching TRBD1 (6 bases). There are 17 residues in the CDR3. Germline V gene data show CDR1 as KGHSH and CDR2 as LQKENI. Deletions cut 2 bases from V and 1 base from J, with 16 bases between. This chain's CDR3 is CASSPGGRGSGTDTQYF. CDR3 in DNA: TGTGCCAGCTCACCAGGGGGCAGGGGCTCGGGCACAGATACGCAGTATTTT.

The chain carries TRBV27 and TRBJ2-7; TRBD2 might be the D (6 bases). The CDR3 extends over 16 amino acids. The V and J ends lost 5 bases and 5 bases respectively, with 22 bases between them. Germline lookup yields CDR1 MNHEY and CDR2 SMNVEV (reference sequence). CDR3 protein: CASSTGGTGGLHEQYF. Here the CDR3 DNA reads TGTGCCAGCAGTACGGGTGGGACCGGAGGGCTCCACGAGCAGTACTTC.

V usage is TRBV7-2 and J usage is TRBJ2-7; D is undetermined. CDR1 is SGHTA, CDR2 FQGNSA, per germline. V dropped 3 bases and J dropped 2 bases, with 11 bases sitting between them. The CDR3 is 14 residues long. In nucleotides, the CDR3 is TGTGCCAGCAGCTTGGATAGTTCGGCCTACGAGCAGTACTTC. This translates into CASSLDSSAYEQYF. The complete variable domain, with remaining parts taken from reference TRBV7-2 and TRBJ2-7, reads GAGVSQSPSNKVTEKGKDVELRCDPISGHTALYWYRQSLGQGLEFLIYFQGNSAPDKSGLPSDRFSAERTGGSVSTLTIQRTQQEDSAVYLCASSLDSSAYEQYFGPGTRLTVT.